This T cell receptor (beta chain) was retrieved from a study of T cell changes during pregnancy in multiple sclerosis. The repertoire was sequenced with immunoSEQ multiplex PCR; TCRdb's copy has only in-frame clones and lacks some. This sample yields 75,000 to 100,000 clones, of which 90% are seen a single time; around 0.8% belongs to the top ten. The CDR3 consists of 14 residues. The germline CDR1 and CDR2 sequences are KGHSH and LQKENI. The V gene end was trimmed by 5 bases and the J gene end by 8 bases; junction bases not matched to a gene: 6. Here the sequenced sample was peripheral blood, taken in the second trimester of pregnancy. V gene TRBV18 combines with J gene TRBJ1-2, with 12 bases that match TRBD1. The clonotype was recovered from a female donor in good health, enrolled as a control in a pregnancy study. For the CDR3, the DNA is TGTGCCAGCTCAGGGACAGGGGGCGAGTACGGCTACACCTTC. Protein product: CASSGTGGEYGYTF.